This TCR beta chain was obtained from a study of T cell changes during pregnancy in multiple sclerosis (dated by TCRdb to between 2019 and 2020). Looking at the study overall: In women with multiple sclerosis, the researchers looked at how the T cell repertoire shifted as pregnancy progressed.

Turning to this clone: Its target antigen remains unknown. Base-call qualities are not available, and no considerably larger clone is one nucleotide away.

Preparation of the library involved the immunoSEQ multiplex PCR assay. The immuneACCESS repertoire file appears here via TCRdb, limited to in-frame rearrangements. These files lack a portion of the clones; in checked studies, under half of the deficit traces to unresolved V genes, and the cause of the others is not known. Recorded for this sample are around 60,000 clones; 80% to 90% of them occurred a single time. The ten largest clones represent around 2.3% of the sample. The cysteine opens and the phenylalanine closes a CDR3 of 17 amino acids. This entry keeps only the CDR3 DNA: 51 bases, framed from base 1. The germline V gene gives CDR1 as SGHRS and CDR2 as YFSETQ. V is pared back by 2 bases and J by 0 bases, with 14 bases lying between the germline termini.

The receptor's source is a female donor with multiple sclerosis, enrolled in a pregnancy study. This sequence uses TRBV5-1 and TRBJ1-4, with the D gene uncertain. The sample was peripheral blood, taken in the first trimester of pregnancy. The CDR3 region has the sequence CASSLGRQRATNEKLFF. The sequenced DNA is TGCGCCAGCAGCTTAGGAAGGCAACGGGCAACTAATGAAAAACTGTTTTTT.